The 15 T cell receptor beta chains below all came from one sample that was sequenced in a study of long-term antiretroviral therapy in people with HIV. Survey level was the resolution at which the v3.0 immunoSEQ assay ran. Using immunoSEQ multiplex PCR, the repertoire was profiled, and TCRdb retains in-frame clones only, with some absent. The sample records over 35,000 clones, about 95% being singletons. The specimen was unsorted PBMCs, collected 9.2 years after starting antiretroviral therapy. These receptors were obtained from a man aged 25-45 years with HIV.

The rearrangement uses TRBV11-3 and TRBJ1-2; the D gene is possibly TRBD1 (5 bases). V lost 4 bases and J 2 bases, leaving 23 bases between the germline ends. This CDR3 has 18 amino acids. Germline V gene data show CDR1 as SGHNT and CDR2 as YENEEA. CDR3 sequence: CASSYMQGWDPKNYGYTF. CDR3 nucleotide sequence: TGTGCCAGCAGCTACATGCAGGGTTGGGACCCAAAAAACTATGGCTACACCTTC.

The genes are TRBV9 and TRBJ1-3; D remains unclear. V gave up 0 bases and J gave up 8 bases, with 6 bases separating them. CDR1 SGDLS and CDR2 YYNGEE come from the germline V gene. There are 12 residues in the CDR3. In DNA, the CDR3 is TGTGCCAGCAGCGTAGTCGAGGACACCATATATTTT. Its translation is CASSVVEDTIYF.

V is TRBV11-2 and J is TRBJ1-6, with 8 positions matching TRBD1. Germline trimming cut 5 bases from V and 0 bases from J; bases unmatched to any gene: 6. Germline-derived CDR1 and CDR2 are SGHAT and FQNNGV. The CDR3 runs 17 residues. The CDR3 loop is CASSGDRKISYNSPLHF. CDR3 in DNA: TGTGCCAGCAGCGGGGACAGGAAAATCTCCTATAATTCACCCCTCCACTTT.

The V and J genes are TRBV27 and TRBJ2-2, with 7 bases fitting TRBD1. Germline values: CDR1 MNHEY, CDR2 SMNVEV (reference sequence). There are 16 residues in the CDR3. With V trimmed by 6 bases and J by 3 bases, 10 bases remained unmatched. The DNA for the CDR3 is TGTGCCAGCAGCCTCGTCGAGACAGGGCACACCGGGGAGCTGTTTTTT. It yields the protein CASSLVETGHTGELFF.

J is TRBJ2-2 and V is TRBV21-1. TRBV21-1 counts as a pseudogene. CDR3 length: 17 amino acids. The CDR3 bases are TGTGCCAGCAGCAAAATGCCCCAATTTGGGGACACCGGGGAGCTGTTTTTT. It specifies CASSKMPQFGDTGELFF.

The J gene is TRBJ1-2, the V gene TRBV9; D is possibly TRBD1 (5 bases). V lost 3 bases and J 1 base, leaving 13 bases between the germline ends. The CDR3 has 15 amino acids. Germline V gene data show CDR1 as SGDLS and CDR2 as YYNGEE. The CDR3 coding sequence is TGTGCCAGCAGCGGCTGGGAGAGGGGTAACTATGGCTACACCTTC. As protein: CASSGWERGNYGYTF.

The J gene is TRBJ2-5, the V gene TRBV19; no definite D call. Germline V lookup: CDR1 LNHDA, CDR2 SQIVND (reference sequence). Trimming took off 2 bases at V and 0 bases at J, with 7 bases between the two ends. This CDR3 spans 14 amino acids. The CDR3 is CASSILRDQETQYF. CDR3 DNA: TGTGCCAGTAGTATACTACGGGACCAAGAGACCCAGTACTTC. Filled out from reference TRBV19 and TRBJ2-5, the complete variable domain reads DGGITQSPKYLFRKEGQNVTLSCEQNLNHDAMYWYRQDPGQGLRLIYYSQIVNDFQKGDIAEGYSVSREKKESFPLTVTSAQKNPTAFYLCASSILRDQETQYFGPGTRLLVL.

The chain uses TRBV19 and TRBJ2-3; TRBD1 aligns across 7 bases. This CDR3 spans 15 amino acids. Germline V gene data show CDR1 as LNHDA and CDR2 as SQIVND (reference sequence). The J segment lost 2 bases and the V segment lost 5 bases, leaving 7 bases of the junction unmatched. Written as DNA, the CDR3 is TGTGCCAGTAGTCTCCGGGACAGATTCACAGATACGCAGTATTTT. Protein product: CASSLRDRFTDTQYF.

The V and J genes are TRBV5-1 and TRBJ1-1; D unclear. V was pared by 0 bases and J by 2 bases, with 14 bases between. Germline V lookup: CDR1 SGHRS, CDR2 YFSETQ. The CDR3 is 16 amino acids. The CDR3 sequence: CASSLVSGRGNTEAFF. The CDR3 DNA reads as TGCGCCAGCAGCTTGGTTTCGGGTAGAGGAAACACTGAAGCTTTCTTT.

This clone was seen a few times. The chain links TRBV6-1 to TRBJ2-5; D is perhaps TRBD1 or TRBD2 (5 bases each). The CDR3 is 13 amino acids. CDR1 and CDR2 (germline): MNHNS, SASEGT. The V end lost 2 bases, the J end lost 5 bases, and 9 bases lay between the germline ends. CDR3 amino acids: CASSEPGAETQYF. CDR3 nucleotide sequence: TGTGCCAGCAGTGAACCCGGGGCGGAGACCCAGTACTTC.

This clone was counted a single time. The chain couples TRBV7-2 to TRBJ1-5; no clear D gene. This CDR3 region has 13 residues. Trimming removed 5 bases at V and 5 bases at J, with 10 bases between. The V gene's germline CDR1 is SGHTA and CDR2 FQGNSA. The CDR3 sequence: CASSPLTDQPQHF. CDR3 bases: TGTGCCAGCAGCCCCTTGACCGATCAGCCCCAGCATTTT.

The gene calls are TRBV5-6 and TRBJ2-7; the D gene is possibly TRBD1 (5 bases). The CDR3 length is 16 residues. V was trimmed by 0 bases and J by 0 bases, leaving 13 bases between them. Germline V CDR1 and CDR2: SGHDT, YYEEEE. CDR3 sequence: CASSLGPGQLSYEQYF. In nucleotides, the CDR3 is TGTGCCAGCAGCTTGGGGCCCGGACAACTCTCCTACGAGCAGTACTTC. The full variable domain, in which reference TRBV5-6 and TRBJ2-7 provide the parts outside the CDR3, is DAGVTQSPTHLIKTRGQQVTLRCSPKSGHDTVSWYQQALGQGPQFIFQYYEEEERQRGNFPDRFSGHQFPNYSSELNVNALLLGDSALYLCASSLGPGQLSYEQYFGPGTRLTVT.

The V call is TRBV4-2, the J call TRBJ2-1; the match to TRBD2 covers 12 bases. CDR1 is LGHNA, CDR2 YNFKEQ, per germline. The CDR3 contains 20 residues. Trimming cost V 1 base and J 2 bases; bases outside gene matches: 12. The CDR3 DNA is TGTGCCAGCAGCCAAGTCTCACGACTAGCGGGGGCCATACCCTACAATGAGCAGTTCTTC. Amino acids: CASSQVSRLAGAIPYNEQFF.

This rearrangement joins TRBV5-4 to TRBJ2-7; D may be TRBD1 (7 bases). Deletions cut 3 bases from V and 2 bases from J, with 18 bases between. CDR1 and CDR2 (germline): SGHNT, YYREEE (reference sequence). The CDR3 spans 16 residues. The CDR3 coding sequence is TGTGCCAGCAGCTCCGAGGGGGGACAGAACCCCTACGAGCAGTACGTC. As protein: CASSSEGGQNPYEQYV.

This clone was seen once. The chain couples TRBV1 to TRBJ2-7; the table's D call, TRBD2, was not checked against the DNA. TRBV1 has pseudogene status. The CDR3 runs 18 residues. CDR3 DNA sequence: TGCACCAGCAGCCAAGAAGGTCAGAGGAGGTGTGCCTTGGGCGAGCAGTACGTC. Protein: CTSSQEGQRRCALGEQYV.